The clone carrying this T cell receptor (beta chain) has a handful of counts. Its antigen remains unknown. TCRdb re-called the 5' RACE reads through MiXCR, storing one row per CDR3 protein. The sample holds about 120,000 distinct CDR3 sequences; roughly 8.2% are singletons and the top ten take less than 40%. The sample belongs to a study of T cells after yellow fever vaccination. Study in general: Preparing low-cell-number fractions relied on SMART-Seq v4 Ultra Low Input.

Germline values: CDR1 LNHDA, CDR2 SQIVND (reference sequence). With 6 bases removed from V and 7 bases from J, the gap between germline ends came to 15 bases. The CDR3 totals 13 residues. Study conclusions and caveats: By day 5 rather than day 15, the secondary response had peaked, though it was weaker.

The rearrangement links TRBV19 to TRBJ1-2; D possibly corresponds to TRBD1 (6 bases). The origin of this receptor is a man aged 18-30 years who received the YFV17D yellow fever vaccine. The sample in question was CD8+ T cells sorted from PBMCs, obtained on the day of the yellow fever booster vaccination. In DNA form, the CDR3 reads TGTGCCAGTAGCCGGGACAAACCATCTGGCTACACCTTC. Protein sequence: CASSRDKPSGYTF. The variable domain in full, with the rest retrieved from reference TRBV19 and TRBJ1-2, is DGGITQSPKYLFRKEGQNVTLSCEQNLNHDAMYWYRQDPGQGLRLIYYSQIVNDFQKGDIAEGYSVSREKKESFPLTVTSAQKNPTAFYLCASSRDKPSGYTFGSGTRLTVV.